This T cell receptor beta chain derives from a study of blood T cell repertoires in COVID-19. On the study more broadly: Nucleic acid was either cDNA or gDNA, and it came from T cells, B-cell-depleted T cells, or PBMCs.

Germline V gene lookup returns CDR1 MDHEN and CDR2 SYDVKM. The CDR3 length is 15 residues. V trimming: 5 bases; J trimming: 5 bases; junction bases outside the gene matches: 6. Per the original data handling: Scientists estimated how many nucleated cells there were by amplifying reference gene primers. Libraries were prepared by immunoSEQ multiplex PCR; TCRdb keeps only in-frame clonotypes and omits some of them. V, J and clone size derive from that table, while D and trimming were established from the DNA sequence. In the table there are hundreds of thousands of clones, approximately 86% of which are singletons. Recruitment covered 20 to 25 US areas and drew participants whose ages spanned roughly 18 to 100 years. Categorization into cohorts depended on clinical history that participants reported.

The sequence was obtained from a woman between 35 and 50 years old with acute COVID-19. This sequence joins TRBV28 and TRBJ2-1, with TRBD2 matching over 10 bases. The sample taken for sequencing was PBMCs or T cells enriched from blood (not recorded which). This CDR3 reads CASSQPGLANNEQFF. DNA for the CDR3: TGTGCCAGCAGTCAACCGGGACTAGCGAACAATGAGCAGTTCTTC.